The 30 T cell receptor beta chains listed next were all sequenced from one sample in a study of T cell changes during pregnancy in multiple sclerosis. The table came from immunoSEQ multiplex PCR; TCRdb's copy has only in-frame clones and leaves some out. The sample contains 85,000 to 90,000 clones, under 95% of which appear only once. This specimen was peripheral blood, taken in the first trimester of pregnancy. The receptors were gathered from a female donor in good health, enrolled as a control in a pregnancy study.

The chain has TRBV5-5 and TRBJ2-3; 9 bases are shared with TRBD2. The V gene end was trimmed by 1 base and the J gene end by 4 bases; junction bases not matched to a gene: 7. CDR3 size: 16 residues. Germline V gives CDR1 SGHKS, CDR2 YYEKEE (reference sequence). CDR3 protein: CASSLRVSGGPDTQYF. The DNA for the CDR3 is TGTGCCAGCAGCTTGAGGGTTAGCGGGGGTCCAGATACGCAGTATTTT. The full variable domain, its missing parts supplied by reference TRBV5-5 and TRBJ2-3, is DAGVTQSPTHLIKTRGQQVTLRCSPISGHKSVSWYQQVLGQGPQFIFQYYEKEERGRGNFPDRFSARQFPNYSSELNVNALLLGDSALYLCASSLRVSGGPDTQYFGPGTRLTVL.

Regarding this clone: Relative to the germline gene, one junction end is altered; a read error may explain this. The chain has TRBV7-7 and TRBJ2-5, with 7 bases matching TRBD1. The germline V gene has CDR1 SSHAT and CDR2 FNYEAQ (reference sequence). This CDR3 contains 14 residues. The CDR3 reads CASSATGPGETQYF. Written as DNA, the CDR3 is TGTGCTAGCAGCGCGACAGGGCCAGGGGAGACCCAGTACTTC.

DNA for the CDR3: TGTGCCAGCAGCTTCGGACGGGGACAAGAGACCCAGTACTTC. It specifies CASSFGRGQETQYF. This chain links TRBV7-9 with TRBJ2-5; tentatively, D is TRBD2 (5 bases). Germline assignment: CDR1 SEHNR and CDR2 FQNEAQ (reference sequence). V lost 3 bases to trimming and J lost 2 bases, with 10 bases between them. This CDR3 region has 14 residues.

This rearrangement joins TRBV6-5 to TRBJ2-7; TRBD1 matches at 10 bases. The CDR3 is 13 amino acids. Germline CDR1 reads MNHEY; CDR2 reads SVGAGI. V lost 8 bases to trimming and J lost 6 bases; unmatched junction nucleotides: 7. CDR3: CASGRDRGTEQYF. DNA of the CDR3: TGTGCCAGCGGCCGGGACAGGGGAACCGAGCAGTACTTC.

This chain links TRBV4-2 with TRBJ1-1; 8 bases match TRBD1. CDR3 length equals 14 residues. Germline trimming cut 1 base from V and 5 bases from J; bases unmatched to any gene: 3. In germline, CDR1 is LGHNA, CDR2 YNFKEQ. Written as DNA, the CDR3 is TGTGCCAGCAGCCAAGGGACAGGGCGGACTGAAGCTTTCTTT. Translation gives CASSQGTGRTEAFF.

The chain employs TRBV11-2 and TRBJ2-7, with D possibly TRBD2 on 5 matching bases. The germline V gene encodes CDR1 SGHAT and CDR2 FQNNGV. This CDR3 contains 13 residues. The ends were cut back, 1 base at V and 1 base at J, with 5 bases in the middle. CDR3 nucleotides: TGTGCCAGCAGCTTAGGAGGGTCCTACGAGCAGTACTTC. Translated, it gives CASSLGGSYEQYF.

The chain links TRBV14 to TRBJ2-2; TRBD1 aligns across 7 bases. This CDR3 is built from 15 residues. With 5 bases clipped from V and 1 base from J, the junction kept 4 bases outside the gene matches. CDR1 and CDR2 (germline): SGHDN, FVKESK. The CDR3 is CASSFRTGNTGELFF. CDR3 bases: TGTGCCAGCAGCTTCCGGACAGGGAACACCGGGGAGCTGTTTTTT. The whole variable domain, filled in from reference TRBV14 and TRBJ2-2, reads EAGVTQFPSHSVIEKGQTVTLRCDPISGHDNLYWYRRVMGKEIKFLLHFVKESKQDESGMPNNRFLAERTGGTYSTLKVQPAELEDSGVYFCASSFRTGNTGELFFGEGSRLTVL.

The V call is TRBV28, the J call TRBJ1-5; 8 bases match TRBD1. In germline, CDR1 is MDHEN, CDR2 SYDVKM. The CDR3 covers 15 residues. Trimming at V came to 3 bases and at J to 3 bases, leaving 4 bases not matched to a gene. The DNA of the CDR3 is TGTGCCAGCAGTTTCGACAGGGGACACAATCAGCCCCAGCATTTT. Amino acids: CASSFDRGHNQPQHF.

V and J are TRBV27 and TRBJ2-7; TRBD2 matches 11 bases. Germline assignment: CDR1 MNHEY and CDR2 SMNVEV (reference sequence). There are 15 residues in the CDR3. With V trimmed by 4 bases and J by 0 bases, 2 bases remained unmatched. As DNA, the CDR3 is TGTGCCAGCAGTTACACTAGCGGGGGCTCCTACGAGCAGTACTTC. Translating it yields CASSYTSGGSYEQYF.

This clone was observed once. The gene calls are TRBV4-3 and TRBJ2-3, with no clear D. Trimming cost V 0 bases and J 0 bases, with 7 bases left between them. The CDR3 covers 15 residues. CDR1 and CDR2 (germline): LGHNA, YSLEER. CDR3 loop: CASSQDPLSTDTQYF. The CDR3 DNA follows: TGCGCCAGCAGCCAAGATCCCCTCAGCACAGATACGCAGTATTTT.

The chain links TRBV19 to TRBJ1-2, with D tentatively TRBD1 (6 bases). Per the germline V gene, CDR1 is LNHDA and CDR2 is SQIVND (reference sequence). The CDR3 sequence is 11 residues long. V gave up 7 bases and J gave up 7 bases, with 10 bases separating them. In DNA, the CDR3 is TGTGCCAGTAAGCAGGGGTTTGGCTACACCTTC. It encodes CASKQGFGYTF.

CDR3 amino acids: CASIIAGGLVQFF. The CDR3 DNA is TGTGCCAGCATCATAGCGGGGGGGTTAGTGCAGTTCTTC. V is TRBV7-2 and J is TRBJ2-1; 11 nucleotides line up with TRBD2. Germline CDR1 is SGHTA and CDR2 is FQGNSA. V was clipped by 7 bases and J by 12 bases; unmatched bases: 8. This CDR3 comprises 13 residues.

This chain links TRBV27 with TRBJ1-5; no reliable D call. Trimming pared 7 bases from V and 4 bases from J, leaving 11 bases between. CDR1 is MNHEY, CDR2 SMNVEV, per germline (reference sequence). This CDR3 is built from 13 residues. CDR3 amino acids: CASTSRFNQPQHF. For the CDR3, the DNA is TGTGCCAGCACCTCCAGGTTTAATCAGCCCCAGCATTTT.

The chain employs TRBV5-4 and TRBJ2-3; TRBD2 matches 13 bases. After removal of 6 bases from V and 6 bases from J, the junction contained 7 bases not matched to a gene. The CDR3 is 15 amino acids. Looked up from germline, CDR1 is SGHNT and CDR2 is YYREEE (reference sequence). Here the CDR3 reads CASMRTSGGLDTQYF. The CDR3 DNA sequence: TGTGCCAGCATGAGGACTAGCGGGGGCCTGGATACGCAGTATTTT.

V and J are TRBV18 and TRBJ2-5, with 7 nucleotides matching TRBD1. The length of the CDR3 is 13 residues. Losses at the gene ends were 8 bases for V and 3 bases for J; bases not matched to a gene: 6. Germline V gene data show CDR1 as KGHSH and CDR2 as LQKENI. This CDR3 is CASSRQGEETQYF. The CDR3 nucleotides are TGTGCCAGCAGCCGGCAGGGGGAAGAGACCCAGTACTTC.

This sequence joins TRBV6-5 and TRBJ1-1; 11 bases fit TRBD1. This CDR3 has 15 amino acids. Germline-derived CDR1 and CDR2 are MNHEY and SVGAGI. The V gene end was trimmed by 6 bases and the J gene end by 4 bases; junction bases not matched to a gene: 7. CDR3 nucleotides: TGTGCCAGCAGAAAACCCGGGACAGGGGGCACTGAAGCTTTCTTT. Translated: CASRKPGTGGTEAFF.

V is TRBV11-2 and J is TRBJ1-4; 9 bases align to TRBD1. V gave up 2 bases and J gave up 8 bases; unmatched junction bases: 6. The germline V gene encodes CDR1 SGHAT and CDR2 FQNNGV. There are 15 residues in the CDR3. CDR3 DNA: TGTGCCAGCAGCTTAATCGGACAGGGGTGGGAAAAACTGTTTTTT. Protein product: CASSLIGQGWEKLFF.

The rearrangement joins TRBV5-6 to TRBJ1-5; weak D call: TRBD1 (5 bases). The CDR3 is made up of 16 amino acids. CDR1 SGHDT and CDR2 YYEEEE come from the germline V gene. Trimming removed 5 bases from V and 3 bases from J, with 18 bases in between. This CDR3 is CASSFRQQPDNQPQHF. The CDR3 nucleotides read TGTGCCAGCAGTTTTCGACAGCAACCCGACAATCAGCCCCAGCATTTT.

This clone occurred once. This chain's CDR3 is CASSSSGGEWETQYF. The CDR3 nucleotides read TGTGCCAGCAGCTCTAGCGGGGGAGAGTGGGAGACCCAGTACTTC. The chain employs TRBV7-2 and TRBJ2-5, with 10 bases fitting TRBD2. The CDR3 has 15 amino acids. Germline values: CDR1 SGHTA, CDR2 FQGNSA. V was pared by 4 bases and J by 5 bases, with 7 bases of the junction left unmatched.

This clone was seen once. The V gene is TRBV19, the J gene TRBJ1-1; 8 nucleotides line up with TRBD1. The V and J ends lost 3 bases and 6 bases, in that order; junction bases with no gene match: 9. The V gene's germline CDR1 is LNHDA and CDR2 SQIVND (reference sequence). The CDR3 sequence is 15 residues long. The CDR3 sequence is CASSMFVDRGPEAFF. CDR3 DNA sequence: TGTGCCAGTAGTATGTTTGTCGACAGGGGCCCTGAAGCTTTCTTT.

This rearrangement joins TRBV7-2 to TRBJ1-2; TRBD1 might be the D (6 bases). V was shortened by 2 bases and J by 7 bases, with 11 bases between the two germline ends. Per germline, CDR1 SGHTA and CDR2 FQGNSA. The CDR3 extends over 13 amino acids. The CDR3 loop is CASSLIPQGGYTF. As DNA, the CDR3 is TGTGCCAGCAGCTTAATCCCACAGGGTGGCTACACCTTC.

The rearrangement uses TRBV4-3 and TRBJ1-1; D not certain. Trimming left V 0 bases short and J 0 bases short, with 8 bases between. This CDR3 is built from 15 residues. Germline values: CDR1 LGHNA, CDR2 YSLEER. CDR3 nucleotides: TGCGCCAGCAGCCAAGACCGAGGAATGAACACTGAAGCTTTCTTT. Translating it yields CASSQDRGMNTEAFF.

The V call is TRBV18, the J call TRBJ2-7; TRBD1 might be the D (6 bases). This CDR3 comprises 16 residues. V lost 2 bases to trimming and J lost 2 bases, with 16 bases between them. Germline V gene lookup returns CDR1 KGHSH and CDR2 LQKENI. The CDR3 bases are TGTGCCAGCTCACCAAACTTTCAGGGGCCCACCTACGAGCAGTACTTC. Amino acid sequence: CASSPNFQGPTYEQYF.

The J gene is TRBJ2-2, the V gene TRBV2; 9 positions agree with TRBD1. V gave up 0 bases and J gave up 1 base; unmatched junction bases: 3. From germline, CDR1 is SNHLY and CDR2 FYNNEI. CDR3 length: 17 amino acids. For the CDR3, the DNA is TGTGCCAGCAGTGAAGCGCCGGGACAGGGGAACACCGGGGAGCTGTTTTTT. Translated, it gives CASSEAPGQGNTGELFF. The full variable domain, its missing parts supplied by reference TRBV2 and TRBJ2-2, is EPEVTQTPSHQVTQMGQEVILRCVPISNHLYFYWYRQILGQKVEFLVSFYNNEISEKSEIFDDQFSVERPDGSNFTLKIRSTKLEDSAMYFCASSEAPGQGNTGELFFGEGSRLTVL.

The J gene is TRBJ2-1, the V gene TRBV5-4, with 15 bases that match TRBD2. The junction had 9 bases not matched to a gene; V was cut back by 7 bases and J by 4 bases. The germline V gene encodes CDR1 SGHNT and CDR2 YYREEE (reference sequence). The CDR3 has 17 residues. CDR3 DNA: TGTGCCAGCTCCGGGACTAGCGGGGGGTCACGATACAATGAGCAGTTCTTC. This codes for CASSGTSGGSRYNEQFF.

This chain links TRBV29-1 with TRBJ1-1; D remains unclear. The V end lost 5 bases, the J end lost 1 base, and 5 bases lay between the germline ends. The germline V gene encodes CDR1 SQVTM and CDR2 ANQGSEA. The CDR3 spans 11 residues. CDR3: CSVRGNTEAFF. CDR3 nucleotides: TGCAGCGTTCGGGGGAACACTGAAGCTTTCTTT.

The chain has TRBV5-1 and TRBJ2-3; the D gene is possibly TRBD2 (6 bases). Germline V gene sequence: CDR1 SGHRS, CDR2 YFSETQ. V lost 3 bases, J lost 6 bases, and 8 bases lay in between. The CDR3 contains 12 residues. CDR3: CASSWGRDTQYF. DNA of the CDR3: TGCGCCAGCAGCTGGGGGAGGGATACGCAGTATTTT.

The chain carries TRBV2 and TRBJ2-2; 9 nucleotides align to TRBD2. The CDR3 is made up of 15 amino acids. The junction had 10 bases not matched to a gene; V was cut back by 10 bases and J by 4 bases. CDR1 and CDR2 from the germline V gene are SNHLY and FYNNEI. CDR3 amino acids: CATQGSGGPTGELFF. DNA of the CDR3: TGTGCCACCCAAGGTAGCGGGGGCCCCACCGGGGAGCTGTTTTTT.

The J gene is TRBJ2-7, the V gene TRBV28; weak D call: TRBD2 (7 bases). V lost 2 bases and J lost 4, with 21 bases in between. This CDR3 contains 17 residues. The germline V gene has CDR1 MDHEN and CDR2 SYDVKM. The CDR3 region is CASSLAGASGFGYEQYF. Here the CDR3 DNA reads TGTGCCAGCAGTTTAGCGGGGGCTAGTGGTTTTGGGTACGAGCAGTACTTC.

This clone was counted between two and nine times. The genes are TRBV4-3 and TRBJ2-7, with a weak D call TRBD1 (5 bases). The CDR3 sequence is 15 residues long. Per the germline V gene, CDR1 is LGHNA and CDR2 is YSLEER. V lost 1 base to trimming and J lost 3 bases, with 13 bases between them. CDR3 bases: TGCGCCAGCAGCCAAGCCCAGGGTACCATCTACGAGCAGTACTTC. It encodes CASSQAQGTIYEQYF.